Presented here are 12 T cell receptor beta chains from one specimen sequenced in a study of T-cell reconstitution after alpha-beta-depleted transplantation in children. Preparation of the TCRbeta library involved a method that used unique molecular identifiers. TCRdb independently ran MiXCR on the PCR reads; one entry per CDR3 protein. The sample yields around 800,000 distinct CDR3 sequences, under 20% seen once. The specimen was PBMCs, mostly from graft donor cells, collected 360 days after TCRalphabeta/CD19-depleted stem cell transplant. These receptors all come from a male patient aged 5 to 17 who had a stem cell transplant for acute lymphoblastic leukemia, so the T cells may come from the graft donor.

Worth noting for this clonotype: At one boundary the junction diverges from the germline segment, which might be a read error. This rearrangement joins TRBV7-8 to TRBJ2-2; unclear D gene. This CDR3 comprises 13 residues. Germline-derived CDR1 and CDR2 are SGHVS and FQNEAQ. The CDR3 region has the DNA TGTGCCAGCAGCGTAGCAGACACCGGGGAGCTGTTTTTT. Protein product: CASSVADTGELFF.

The chain recombines TRBV10-1 with TRBJ2-3; D is unresolved. The CDR3 covers 14 residues. CDR1 WNHNN and CDR2 SYGVQD come from the germline V gene (reference sequence). Between the trimmed V and J ends, which lost 3 bases and 2 bases, there was a span of 9 bases. The CDR3, as DNA: TGCGCCAGCAGTGAAAGGCAGTTCACAGATACGCAGTATTTT. This encodes CASSERQFTDTQYF.

V gene TRBV12-3 or TRBV12-4 combines with J gene TRBJ1-2; D not resolved. Trimming took 5 bases from V and 1 from J, leaving 20 bases between them. This CDR3 spans 17 amino acids. The CDR3 sequence: CASSPTQNHGINYGYTF. Written as DNA, the CDR3 is TGTGCCAGCAGTCCCACACAGAACCACGGAATTAACTATGGCTACACCTTC.

This clonotype has more than one count but fewer than ten. V gene TRBV6-5 combines with J gene TRBJ2-6, with D hard to call. Germline CDR1 is MNHEY and CDR2 is SVGAGI. The CDR3 has 16 amino acids. V was pared by 1 base and J by 3 bases, with 10 bases between. CDR3 DNA sequence: TGTGCCAGCAGTTACTGGGGATCTGGTGGGGCCAACGTCCTGACTTTC. This translates into CASSYWGSGGANVLTF.

This clonotype was counted only a few times. The chain combines TRBV3-1 with TRBJ2-7; D is ambiguous. CDR1 LGHDT and CDR2 YNNKEL come from the germline V gene (reference sequence). Trimming left V 6 bases short and J 2 bases short, with 14 bases between. There are 14 residues in the CDR3. The CDR3 reads CASSRPRAAYEQYF. The CDR3 coding sequence is TGTGCCAGCAGTCGCCCCCGAGCAGCCTACGAGCAGTACTTC.

In its sample, this clonotype was seen a few times. V gene TRBV12-3 or TRBV12-4 combines with J gene TRBJ2-7, with TRBD2 matching 13 bases. The CDR3 has 15 residues. V gave up 5 bases and J gave up 7 bases; unmatched junction bases: 8. The CDR3 coding sequence is TGTGCCAGCAGTGTCTACGGGACTAGCGGGATTGAGCAGTACTTC. Its translation is CASSVYGTSGIEQYF.

In its sample, this clonotype was seen a few times. The chain couples TRBV15 to TRBJ2-7; TRBD1 matches 12 bases. J was trimmed by 2 bases and V by 3 bases; bases with no gene match: 8. In germline, CDR1 is LNHNV, CDR2 YYDKDF (reference sequence). The CDR3 is 17 amino acids. Here the CDR3 reads CATSSGTGGHFTYEQYF. The CDR3 DNA follows: TGTGCCACCAGCAGTGGGACAGGGGGCCATTTTACCTACGAGCAGTACTTC.

J is TRBJ2-5 and V is TRBV18; D uncertain. Germline CDR1 reads KGHSH; CDR2 reads LQKENI. CDR3 length equals 14 residues. The ends were cut back, 3 bases at V and 4 bases at J, with 12 bases in the middle. CDR3 nucleotides: TGTGCCAGCTCACCTTGGGAATTGGGAGAGACCCAGTACTTC. Translation: CASSPWELGETQYF. The entire variable domain, with the rest obtained from reference TRBV18 and TRBJ2-5, is as follows: NAGVMQNPRHLVRRRGQEARLRCSPMKGHSHVYWYRQLPEEGLKFMVYLQKENIIDESGMPKERFSAEFPKEGPSILRIQQVVRGDSAAYFCASSPWELGETQYFGPGTRLLVL.

The V and J genes are TRBV6-1 and TRBJ2-7; 8 nucleotides align to TRBD2. The germline V gene encodes CDR1 MNHNS and CDR2 SASEGT. The CDR3 runs to 15 residues. J gave up 6 bases and V 6 bases, and 13 bases lay outside the gene matches. Here the CDR3 reads CASRGDSGVPCEQYF. The DNA of the CDR3 is TGTGCCAGCAGGGGGGATAGCGGGGTGCCCTGCGAGCAGTACTTC.

This clonotype has only one observation. A much larger clone is a single base away; this may be a read error. The rearrangement joins TRBV20-1 to TRBJ1-1; the match to TRBD1 covers 10 bases. Germline-derived CDR1 and CDR2 are DFQATT and SNEGSKA (reference sequence). J lost 1 base, V lost 0 bases, and 8 bases had no gene match. The CDR3 spans 17 residues. CDR3: CSARDWTGGYRNTEAFF. The CDR3 DNA reads TGCAGTGCTAGAGATTGGACAGGGGGGTACAGGAACACTGAAGCTTTCTTT.

The chain combines TRBV12-3 or TRBV12-4 with TRBJ1-5, with D possibly TRBD1 on 5 matching bases. This CDR3 is 15 amino acids long. The germline V and J ends were trimmed by 2 bases and 0 bases, with 8 bases remaining between them. CDR3 amino acids: CASSLFTGSNQPQHF. CDR3 nucleotide sequence: TGTGCCAGCAGTTTATTCACAGGTAGCAATCAGCCCCAGCATTTT.

This clonotype has more than one count but fewer than ten. The rearrangement links TRBV7-9 to TRBJ2-1, with 13 bases matching TRBD2. V was pared by 3 bases and J by 9 bases, with 17 bases of the junction left unmatched. This CDR3 comprises 19 residues. CDR1 and CDR2 (germline): SEHNR, FQNEAQ (reference sequence). DNA of the CDR3: TGTGCCAGCAGCTTCTACCCTAGGACTAGCGGGAGTCGGGCATTTGAGCAGTTCTTC. It yields the protein CASSFYPRTSGSRAFEQFF.